These T cell receptor beta chains were read from a single sample in a study of T cell responses to AZD1222 COVID-19 vaccine. The method was immunoSEQ multiplex PCR; TCRdb's version includes in-frame clones alone and lacks a portion of them. Altogether 100,000 to 150,000 clones are present, about 90% being singletons, with the ten largest covering roughly 2%. The specimen was peripheral blood, collected 28 days after the second AZD1222 dose. The receptors here all came from an adult who received the AZD1222 COVID-19 vaccine. The CDR3 runs from the conserved cysteine through the conserved F or W. The order of the fields is V gene, J gene, clone size, D gene, CDR3 DNA, CDR3 protein. D genes are given only for firm matches. The size field is filled for only some rows; it gives once, few, many or a size class.

v_gene: TRBV30
j_gene: TRBJ1-6
abundance: .
d_gene: .
CDR3nt: TGTGCCTGGAGTGAGGGGCGGGCGCTCTATAATTCACCCCTCCACTTT
CDR3aa: CAWSEGRALYNSPLHF

v_gene: TRBV7-3
j_gene: TRBJ2-1
abundance: .
d_gene: .
CDR3nt: TGTGCCAGCAGCTTAGAGGGGAGCTCCTACAATGAGCAGTTCTTC
CDR3aa: CASSLEGSSYNEQFF

v_gene: TRBV7-6
j_gene: TRBJ1-1
abundance: .
d_gene: .
CDR3nt: TGTGCCAGCAGCTTATCAGTGAACACTGAAGCTTTCTTT
CDR3aa: CASSLSVNTEAFF

v_gene: TRBV13
j_gene: TRBJ1-5
abundance: .
d_gene: .
CDR3nt: TGTGCCAGCAGCAGGGGACGGGAGAACAATCAGCCCCAGCATTTT
CDR3aa: CASSRGRENNQPQHF

v_gene: TRBV6-5
j_gene: TRBJ2-3
abundance: .
d_gene: .
CDR3nt: TGTGCCAGCAGTTACGGCCCGGGGGAGGACACAGATACGCAGTATTTT
CDR3aa: CASSYGPGEDTDTQYF

v_gene: TRBV6-5
j_gene: TRBJ2-5
abundance: .
d_gene: .
CDR3nt: TGTGCCACCTCGCCGGGAGAGACCCAGTACTTC
CDR3aa: CATSPGETQYF

v_gene: TRBV14
j_gene: TRBJ2-3
abundance: .
d_gene: .
CDR3nt: TGTGCCAGCAGCCAGACAGGAGTAAACACAGATACGCAGTATTTT
CDR3aa: CASSQTGVNTDTQYF

v_gene: TRBV5-8
j_gene: TRBJ1-4
abundance: .
d_gene: TRBD1
CDR3nt: TGTGCCAGCAGCTACACAGGGGTTGTCTGGGAAAAACTGTTTTTT
CDR3aa: CASSYTGVVWEKLFF

v_gene: TRBV5-8
j_gene: TRBJ1-1
abundance: once
d_gene: .
CDR3nt: TGTGCCAGCAGGTACTGGGACGCTGAAGCTTTCTTT
CDR3aa: CASRYWDAEAFF

v_gene: TRBV6-5
j_gene: TRBJ2-3
abundance: .
d_gene: .
CDR3nt: TGTGCCAGCATGCTAGCGATCGATGCAGATACGCAGTATTTT
CDR3aa: CASMLAIDADTQYF

v_gene: TRBV7-2
j_gene: TRBJ2-5
abundance: .
d_gene: TRBD2
CDR3nt: TGTGCCAGCAGCTTAGCGCGGGGGGGTTTGTTAGAGACCCAGTACTTC
CDR3aa: CASSLARGGLLETQYF

v_gene: TRBV24-1
j_gene: TRBJ2-3
abundance: .
d_gene: TRBD2
CDR3nt: TGTGCCACCAGTGATTTATCGGGGGGGGAGCCGGCAGATACGCAGTATTTT
CDR3aa: CATSDLSGGEPADTQYF